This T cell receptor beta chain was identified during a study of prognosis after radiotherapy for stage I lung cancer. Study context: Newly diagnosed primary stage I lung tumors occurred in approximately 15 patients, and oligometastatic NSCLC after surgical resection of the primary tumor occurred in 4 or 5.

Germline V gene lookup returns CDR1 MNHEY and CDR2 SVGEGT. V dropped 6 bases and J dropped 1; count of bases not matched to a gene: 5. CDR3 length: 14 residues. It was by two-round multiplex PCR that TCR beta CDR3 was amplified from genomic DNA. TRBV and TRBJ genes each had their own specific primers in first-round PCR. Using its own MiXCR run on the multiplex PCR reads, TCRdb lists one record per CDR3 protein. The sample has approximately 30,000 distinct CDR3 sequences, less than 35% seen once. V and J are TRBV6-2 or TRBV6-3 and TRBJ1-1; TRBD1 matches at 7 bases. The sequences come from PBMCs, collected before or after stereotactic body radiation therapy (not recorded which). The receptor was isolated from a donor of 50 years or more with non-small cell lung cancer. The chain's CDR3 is CASSPDRQNTEAFF. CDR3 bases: TGTGCCAGCAGCCCGGACAGGCAGAACACTGAAGCTTTCTTT.